This T cell receptor beta chain appears in the sequencing data of a study of T cells after yellow fever vaccination. Study-wide findings and caveats: Subsequent to the booster, the majority of primary-vaccination clones reappeared (roughly 97% CD4, roughly 90% CD8). Relatively few clonotypes were ones that appeared in both CD4 and CD8 compartments.

This CDR3 is built from 14 residues. Germline-derived CDR1 and CDR2 are MNHEY and SVGAGI. TCRdb used MiXCR to reprocess the 5' RACE reads, holding one entry per CDR3 protein. The data show around 300,000 distinct CDR3 sequences, approximately 4% seen once. Many counts were recorded for this clonotype. What it binds is not known. The junction departs from germline at one end; a sequencing error may be responsible. The V call is TRBV6-5, the J call TRBJ2-4; 7 bases fit TRBD1. The TCR sequence derives from a man younger than 30 who received the YFV17D yellow fever vaccine. The sample in question was PBMCs, obtained 5 days after the yellow fever booster vaccination. CDR3 sequence (DNA): TGTGCCAGCAGTCCCGACAGGGCCAACAACATTCAGTACTTC. Translated, it gives CASSPDRANNIQYF.